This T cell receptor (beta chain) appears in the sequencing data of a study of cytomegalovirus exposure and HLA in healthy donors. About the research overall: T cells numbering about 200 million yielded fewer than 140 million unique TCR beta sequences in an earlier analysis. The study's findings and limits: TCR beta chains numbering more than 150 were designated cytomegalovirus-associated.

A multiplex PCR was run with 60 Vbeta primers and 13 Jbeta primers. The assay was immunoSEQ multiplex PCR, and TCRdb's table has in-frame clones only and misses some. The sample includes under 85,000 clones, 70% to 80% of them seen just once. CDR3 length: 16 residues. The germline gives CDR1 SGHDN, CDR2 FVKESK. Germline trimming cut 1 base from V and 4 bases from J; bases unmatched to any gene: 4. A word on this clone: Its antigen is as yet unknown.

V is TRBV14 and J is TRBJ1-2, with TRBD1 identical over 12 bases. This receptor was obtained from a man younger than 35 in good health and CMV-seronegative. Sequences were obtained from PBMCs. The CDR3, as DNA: TGTGCCAGCAGCCAAGTAGGGGGACAGGGGGCCTATGGCTACACCTTC. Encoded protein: CASSQVGGQGAYGYTF. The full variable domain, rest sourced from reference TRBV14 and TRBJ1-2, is EAGVTQFPSHSVIEKGQTVTLRCDPISGHDNLYWYRRVMGKEIKFLLHFVKESKQDESGMPNNRFLAERTGGTYSTLKVQPAELEDSGVYFCASSQVGGQGAYGYTFGSGTRLTVV.